These 6 T cell receptor beta chains were sequenced from one sample in a study of shared clonotypes between healthy human individuals. Sequencing used immunoSEQ multiplex PCR; TCRdb keeps in-frame clones, though not all of them. The sample holds about 530,000 clones; approximately 79% are singletons and the top ten take under 15%. The sequencing input was PBMCs. Receptors were obtained from a middle-aged woman in good health. Some clones in this sample may be carry-over from other donors' samples.

The CDR3 DNA sequence: TGTGCCAGCAGCTTACAGGGGCGCCAAGAGACCCAGTACTTC. Its translation: CASSLQGRQETQYF. The rearrangement links TRBV5-8 to TRBJ2-5; the match to TRBD1 covers 7 bases. CDR1 and CDR2 from the germline V gene are SGHTS and YDEGEE. This CDR3 has 14 amino acids. The V segment lost 2 bases and the J segment 1 base; nucleotides outside the gene matches: 2.

The chain couples TRBV11-2 to TRBJ2-2; 8 bases fit TRBD1. Germline V gene lookup returns CDR1 SGHAT and CDR2 FQNNGV. The CDR3 extends over 18 amino acids. The junction had 15 bases not matched to a gene; V was cut back by 5 bases and J by 4 bases. CDR3 sequence reads: CASSPTPLQGASTGELFF. The CDR3 DNA reads as TGTGCCAGCAGCCCAACCCCGCTCCAGGGGGCAAGCACCGGGGAGCTGTTTTTT. Drawing the rest from reference TRBV11-2 and TRBJ2-2, the complete variable domain is EAGVAQSPRYKIIEKRQSVAFWCNPISGHATLYWYQQILGQGPKLLIQFQNNGVVDDSQLPKDRFSAERLKGVDSTLKIQPAKLEDSAVYLCASSPTPLQGASTGELFFGEGSRLTVL.

The rearrangement links TRBV5-8 to TRBJ1-1, with TRBD1 identical over 8 bases. Trimming at V came to 4 bases and at J to 3 bases, leaving 5 bases not matched to a gene. The length of the CDR3 is 14 residues. Germline V lookup: CDR1 SGHTS, CDR2 YDEGEE. CDR3: CASSPTGDYTEAFF. The DNA for the CDR3 is TGTGCCAGCAGCCCGACAGGGGATTACACTGAAGCTTTCTTT.

The gene calls are TRBV7-2 and TRBJ2-7; 10 bases align to TRBD2. This CDR3 comprises 16 residues. CDR1 is SGHTA, CDR2 FQGNSA, per germline. After removal of 5 bases from V and 4 bases from J, the junction contained 11 bases not matched to a gene. The CDR3 region has the DNA TGTGCCAGCAGCAAACTCGGACTAGCGGAGACGTACGAGCAGTACTTC. Its protein product is CASSKLGLAETYEQYF. The whole variable domain, filled in from reference TRBV7-2 and TRBJ2-7, reads GAGVSQSPSNKVTEKGKDVELRCDPISGHTALYWYRQSLGQGLEFLIYFQGNSAPDKSGLPSDRFSAERTGGSVSTLTIQRTQQEDSAVYLCASSKLGLAETYEQYFGPGTRLTVT.

V usage is TRBV5-1 and J usage is TRBJ2-1, with D tentatively TRBD1 (5 bases). Per germline, CDR1 SGHRS and CDR2 YFSETQ. The CDR3 runs to 12 residues. Trimming removed 0 bases at V and 10 bases at J, with 8 bases between. In nucleotides, the CDR3 is TGCGCCAGCAGCTTGGCCAGGGTGGAGCAGTTCTTC. It codes for CASSLARVEQFF.

The V call is TRBV28, the J call TRBJ1-1, with a weak D call TRBD1 (6 bases). Germline CDR1 is MDHEN and CDR2 is SYDVKM. V was trimmed by 2 bases and J by 3 bases, leaving 10 bases between them. There are 14 residues in the CDR3. The CDR3 DNA sequence: TGTGCCAGCAGTTTACCAGGGGTGGACACTGAAGCTTTCTTT. This codes for CASSLPGVDTEAFF.